This T cell receptor (beta chain) is from a study of type 1 regulatory T cells. Each CDR3 protein is one row after TCRdb ran MiXCR on the reads. This table holds tens of thousands of distinct CDR3 sequences, roughly 20% found once. This clonotype occurred a few times. Its antigen is unknown. Findings of the study overall: Compared with non-Tr1 cells, Tr1 cells showed a narrower TCR repertoire.

Sequencing input: cultured type 1 regulatory T (Tr1) cells, either the whole culture or a sorted fraction (not recorded which). The clonotype comes from a human donor in good health.

CDR3 nucleotide sequence: TGCGCCAGCAGCTTAACTAGCGGGAGGGCTAGTTTTGAGCAGTTCTTC. It translates to CASSLTSGRASFEQFF. V and J are TRBV5-1 and TRBJ2-1, with 13 bases matching TRBD2. The trim removed 2 bases at V and 9 bases at J, leaving 8 bases unmatched. Germline assignment: CDR1 SGHRS and CDR2 YFSETQ. The CDR3 contains 16 residues. Full variable domain (outside the CDR3, taken from reference TRBV5-1 and TRBJ2-1): KAGVTQTPRYLIKTRGQQVTLSCSPISGHRSVSWYQQTPGQGLQFLFEYFSETQRNKGNFPGRFSGRQFSNSRSEMNVSTLELGDSALYLCASSLTSGRASFEQFFGPGTRLTVL.